The clone carrying this TCR beta chain was observed at least ten times. The sample belongs to a study of regulatory T cells in long-lasting Graves disease. CDR3-region Arm-PCR and iRepertoire HTBI primers produced the TCR beta libraries. In the study's own analysis: Segment identification across samples yielded 50 to 80 TRBV and around 13 TRBJ segments. TCRdb itself ran the multiplex PCR reads through MiXCR, one entry per CDR3 protein. The V and J calls were determined by TCRdb, not by the authors. The repertoire has some 560,000 distinct CDR3 sequences, roughly a sixth of them found once; the top ten carry around 25%. Time point here: newly diagnosed GD, antithyroid drugs for less than 3 months. RNA isolated from PBMCs was used to make the TCR library. With 6 bases removed from V and 4 bases from J, the gap between germline ends came to 18 bases. This CDR3 comprises 15 residues. Germline CDR1 MDHEN, CDR2 SYDVKM.

This sample also appeared in a second study, on T cells in Graves' hyperthyroidism and ophthalmopathy.

The chain combines TRBV28 with TRBJ2-5; either TRBD1 or TRBD2 may supply D (6 bases each). The TCR originated in a woman aged 40 to 65 with Graves disease. The specimen was peripheral blood mononuclear cells (PBMCs), collected at new diagnosis, from a patient treated with antithyroid drugs. The DNA for the CDR3 is TGTGCCAGCAGCCCTCGGCGAGGGGGAGGAGAGACCCAGTACTTC. Translated: CASSPRRGGGETQYF. The full variable domain, with the rest looked up from reference TRBV28 and TRBJ2-5, is DVKVTQSSRYLVKRTGEKVFLECVQDMDHENMFWYRQDPGLGLRLIYFSYDVKMKEKGDIPEGYSVSREKKERFSLILESASTNQTSMYLCASSPRRGGGETQYFGPGTRLLVL.